A selection of T cell receptor beta chains follows, all from one sample in a study of blood T cell repertoires in COVID-19. Sequencing was performed with immunoSEQ multiplex PCR; in TCRdb, only in-frame clones are kept and a portion is missing. The sample comprises about 76,000 clones, 90% to 95% of which are singletons, and under 6.5% rests with the top ten. Material: peripheral blood. The receptors derive from a human donor in a cohort sampled during active COVID-19. The conserved cysteine and the conserved F or W are not part of the CDR3 here. A D gene is named only where the DNA matches it firmly.

V gene,J gene,D gene,CDR3 protein
TRBV11-3,TRBJ2-3,TRBD2,ASSPGTSRTDTQY
TRBV5-4,TRBJ2-7,TRBD2,ASSFRLAGGFDEQY
TRBV27,TRBJ1-4,NA,ASRTTPGEKLF
TRBV6-5,TRBJ1-1,TRBD1,ASSLLPGQGTEAF
TRBV5-7,TRBJ1-5,NA,ASSLAEKRQPQH
TRBV12-3/TRBV12-4,TRBJ2-2,NA,ATTNTGELF
TRBV27,TRBJ1-3,NA,ASSPQEGQGNTIY
TRBV7-8,TRBJ1-6,NA,ASSSIQGLGNSPLH
TRBV27,TRBJ1-6,NA,ASSTADSPLH
TRBV6-6,TRBJ2-1,TRBD1,ASIGDRGHYNEQF
TRBV7-2,TRBJ2-7,TRBD2,ASSLASGGLFEQY
TRBV9,TRBJ1-1,TRBD1,ASSPRTGVAEAF
TRBV6-1,TRBJ1-3,NA,ASSELDRTGNTIY
TRBV9,TRBJ2-3,NA,ASSTTSTDTQY